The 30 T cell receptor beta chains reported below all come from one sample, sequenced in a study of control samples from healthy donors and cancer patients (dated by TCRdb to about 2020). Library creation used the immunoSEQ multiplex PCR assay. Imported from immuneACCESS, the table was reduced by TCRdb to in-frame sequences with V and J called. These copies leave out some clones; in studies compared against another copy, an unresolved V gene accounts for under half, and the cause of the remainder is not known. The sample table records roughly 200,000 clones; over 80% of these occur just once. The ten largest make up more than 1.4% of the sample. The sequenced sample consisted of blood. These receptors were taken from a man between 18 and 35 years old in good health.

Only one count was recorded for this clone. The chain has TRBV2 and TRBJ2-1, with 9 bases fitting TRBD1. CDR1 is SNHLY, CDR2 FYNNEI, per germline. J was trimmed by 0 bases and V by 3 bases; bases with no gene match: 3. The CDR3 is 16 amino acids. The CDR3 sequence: CASSDPGQGSYNEQFF. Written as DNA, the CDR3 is TGTGCCAGCAGTGATCCGGGACAGGGCTCCTACAATGAGCAGTTCTTC. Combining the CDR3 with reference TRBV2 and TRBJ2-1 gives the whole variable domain EPEVTQTPSHQVTQMGQEVILRCVPISNHLYFYWYRQILGQKVEFLVSFYNNEISEKSEIFDDQFSVERPDGSNFTLKIRSTKLEDSAMYFCASSDPGQGSYNEQFFGPGTRLTVL.

CDR3 nucleotides: TGTGCCAGCAGCCAACTAGCGGGAGTCACAGATACGCAGTATTTT. Residues: CASSQLAGVTDTQYF. The chain links TRBV3-1 (or the pseudogene TRBV3-2) to TRBJ2-3, with 10 bases aligning to TRBD2. In germline, CDR1 is LGHDT, CDR2 YNNKEL (reference sequence). The trim removed 2 bases at V and 2 bases at J, leaving 1 base unmatched. The CDR3 consists of 15 residues.

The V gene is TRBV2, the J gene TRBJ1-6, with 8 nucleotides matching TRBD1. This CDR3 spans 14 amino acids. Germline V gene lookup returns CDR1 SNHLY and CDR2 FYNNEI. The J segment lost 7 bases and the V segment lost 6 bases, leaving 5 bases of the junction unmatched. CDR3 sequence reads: CASRVTGVNSPLHF. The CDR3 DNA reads TGTGCCAGCAGGGTGACAGGGGTCAATTCACCCCTCCACTTT.

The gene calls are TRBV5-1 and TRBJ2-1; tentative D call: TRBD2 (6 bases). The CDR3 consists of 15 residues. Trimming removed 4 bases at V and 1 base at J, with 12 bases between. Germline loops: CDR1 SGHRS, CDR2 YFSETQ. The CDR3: CASSRGLASYNEQFF. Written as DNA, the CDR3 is TGCGCCAGCAGCAGGGGACTGGCATCCTACAATGAGCAGTTCTTC.

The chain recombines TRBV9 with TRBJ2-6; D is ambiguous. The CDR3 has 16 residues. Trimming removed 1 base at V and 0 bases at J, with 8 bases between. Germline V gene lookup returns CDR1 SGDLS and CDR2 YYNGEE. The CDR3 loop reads CASSVPRASGANVLTF. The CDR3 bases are TGTGCCAGCAGCGTACCTAGGGCCTCTGGGGCCAACGTCCTGACTTTC.

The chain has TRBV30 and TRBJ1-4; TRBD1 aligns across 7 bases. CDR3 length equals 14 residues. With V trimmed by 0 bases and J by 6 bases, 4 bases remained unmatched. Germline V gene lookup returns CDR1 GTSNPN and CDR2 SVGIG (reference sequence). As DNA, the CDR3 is TGTGCCTGGAGTGTGAGAGGGGGCGATGAAAAACTGTTTTTT. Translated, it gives CAWSVRGGDEKLFF.

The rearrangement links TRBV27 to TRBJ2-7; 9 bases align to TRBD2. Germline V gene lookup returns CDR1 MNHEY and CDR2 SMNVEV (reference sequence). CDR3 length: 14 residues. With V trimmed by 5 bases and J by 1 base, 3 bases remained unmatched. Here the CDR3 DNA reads TGTGCCAGCAGTACTAGCGGGTATTCCTACGAGCAGTACTTC. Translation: CASSTSGYSYEQYF.

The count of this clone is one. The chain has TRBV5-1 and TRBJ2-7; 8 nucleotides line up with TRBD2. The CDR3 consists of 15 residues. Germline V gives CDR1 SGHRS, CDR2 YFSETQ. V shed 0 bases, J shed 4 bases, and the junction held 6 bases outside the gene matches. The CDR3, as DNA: TGCGCCAGCAGCTTGGCATTAGCGGGGACTTACGAGCAGTACTTC. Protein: CASSLALAGTYEQYF.

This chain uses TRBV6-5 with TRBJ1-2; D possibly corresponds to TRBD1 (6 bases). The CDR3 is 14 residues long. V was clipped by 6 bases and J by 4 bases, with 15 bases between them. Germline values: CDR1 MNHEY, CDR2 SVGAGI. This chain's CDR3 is CASRPNRDSYGYTF. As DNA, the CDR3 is TGTGCCAGCAGGCCAAACAGGGATTCCTATGGCTACACCTTC.

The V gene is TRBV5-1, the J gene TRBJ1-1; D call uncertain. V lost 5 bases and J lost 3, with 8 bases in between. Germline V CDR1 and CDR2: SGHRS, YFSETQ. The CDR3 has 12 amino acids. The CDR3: CASRLADTEAFF. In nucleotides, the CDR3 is TGCGCCAGCAGGCTCGCGGACACTGAAGCTTTCTTT.

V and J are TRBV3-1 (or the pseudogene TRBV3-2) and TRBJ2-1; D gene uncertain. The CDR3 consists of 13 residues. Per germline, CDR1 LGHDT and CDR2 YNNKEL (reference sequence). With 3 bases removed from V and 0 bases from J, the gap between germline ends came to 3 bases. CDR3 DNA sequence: TGTGCCAGCAGCCAGAGCTCCTACAATGAGCAGTTCTTC. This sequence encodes CASSQSSYNEQFF.

The CDR3 loop reads CASSELGQGLGRLGEKLFF. The CDR3 bases are TGTGCCAGCAGTGAACTTGGGCAGGGGCTTGGAAGGCTTGGCGAAAAACTGTTTTTT. J is TRBJ1-4 and V is TRBV6-1; possible D gene TRBD1, 6 bases. Trimming stripped 2 bases from V and 8 bases from J, with 27 bases between. The CDR3 sequence is 19 residues long. Per the germline V gene, CDR1 is MNHNS and CDR2 is SASEGT.

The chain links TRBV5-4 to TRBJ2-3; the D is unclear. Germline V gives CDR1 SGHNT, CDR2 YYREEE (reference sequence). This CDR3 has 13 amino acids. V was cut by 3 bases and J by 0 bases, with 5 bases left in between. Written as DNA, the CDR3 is TGTGCCAGCAGCTCGACTAGCACAGATACGCAGTATTTT. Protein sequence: CASSSTSTDTQYF.

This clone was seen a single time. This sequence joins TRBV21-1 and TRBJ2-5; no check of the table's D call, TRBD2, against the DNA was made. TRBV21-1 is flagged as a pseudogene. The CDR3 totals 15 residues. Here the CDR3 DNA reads TGTGCCAGCAGCAAACGCCGGGACTGCCAAGAGACCCAGTACTTC. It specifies CASSKRRDCQETQYF.

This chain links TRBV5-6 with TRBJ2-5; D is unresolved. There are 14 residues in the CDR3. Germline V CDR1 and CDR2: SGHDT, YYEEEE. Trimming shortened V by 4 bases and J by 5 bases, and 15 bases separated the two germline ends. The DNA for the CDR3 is TGTGCCAGCAGCCTGCCTGCGTCAGTTGAGACCCAGTACTTC. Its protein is CASSLPASVETQYF.

CDR3 loop: CASSPGGYSSYEQYF. The CDR3 DNA is TGTGCCAGCTCACCGGGGGGTTATAGCTCCTACGAGCAGTACTTC. The J gene is TRBJ2-7, the V gene TRBV18, with D tentatively TRBD2 (6 bases). This CDR3 region has 15 residues. V was cut by 3 bases and J by 0 bases, with 12 bases left in between. The V gene's germline CDR1 is KGHSH and CDR2 LQKENI. Drawing the rest from reference TRBV18 and TRBJ2-7, the complete variable domain is NAGVMQNPRHLVRRRGQEARLRCSPMKGHSHVYWYRQLPEEGLKFMVYLQKENIIDESGMPKERFSAEFPKEGPSILRIQQVVRGDSAAYFCASSPGGYSSYEQYFGPGTRLTVT.

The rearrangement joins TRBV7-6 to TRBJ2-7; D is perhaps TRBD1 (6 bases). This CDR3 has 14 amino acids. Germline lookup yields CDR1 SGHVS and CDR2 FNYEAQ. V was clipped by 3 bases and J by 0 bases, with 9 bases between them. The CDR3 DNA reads TGTGCCAGCAGCTTCGGACAGACCTCCTACGAGCAGTACTTC. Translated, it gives CASSFGQTSYEQYF.

CDR3 DNA: TGTGCCACCAGCAGAGATCGGAGCTACGAGCAGTACTTC. Residues: CATSRDRSYEQYF. This rearrangement joins TRBV15 to TRBJ2-7; D not certain. With 0 bases removed from V and 3 bases from J, the gap between germline ends came to 6 bases. The CDR3 runs 13 residues. Germline V CDR1 and CDR2: LNHNV, YYDKDF (reference sequence).

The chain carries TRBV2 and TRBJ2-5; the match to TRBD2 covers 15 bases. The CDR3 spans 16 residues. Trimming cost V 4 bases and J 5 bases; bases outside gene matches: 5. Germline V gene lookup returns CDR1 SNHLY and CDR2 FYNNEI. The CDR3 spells CASSGKGLAGGETQYF. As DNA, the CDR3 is TGTGCCAGCAGTGGTAAAGGACTAGCGGGGGGGGAGACCCAGTACTTC.

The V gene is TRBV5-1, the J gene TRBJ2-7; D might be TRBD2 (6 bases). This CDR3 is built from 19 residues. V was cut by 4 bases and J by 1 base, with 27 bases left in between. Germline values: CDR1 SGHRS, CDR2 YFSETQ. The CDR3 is CASSPLGGISSGISYEQYF. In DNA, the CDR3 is TGCGCCAGCAGCCCCTTAGGTGGAATTAGTAGCGGAATATCCTACGAGCAGTACTTC. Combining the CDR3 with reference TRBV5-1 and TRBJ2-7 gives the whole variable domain KAGVTQTPRYLIKTRGQQVTLSCSPISGHRSVSWYQQTPGQGLQFLFEYFSETQRNKGNFPGRFSGRQFSNSRSEMNVSTLELGDSALYLCASSPLGGISSGISYEQYFGPGTRLTVT.

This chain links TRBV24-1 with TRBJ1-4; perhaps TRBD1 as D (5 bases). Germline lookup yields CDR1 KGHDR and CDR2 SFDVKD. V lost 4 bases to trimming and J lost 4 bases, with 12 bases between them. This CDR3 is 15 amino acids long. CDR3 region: CATSEGRGYNEKLFF. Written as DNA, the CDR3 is TGTGCCACCAGTGAGGGGCGTGGGTATAATGAAAAACTGTTTTTT.

The DNA for the CDR3 is TGTGCCACCAAGGCCAGGGGGGACACTGAAGCTTTCTTT. Amino acids: CATKARGDTEAFF. The rearrangement links TRBV24-1 to TRBJ1-1; 7 positions agree with TRBD1. Looked up from germline, CDR1 is KGHDR and CDR2 is SFDVKD. The CDR3 length is 13 residues. V dropped 8 bases and J dropped 3; count of bases not matched to a gene: 5.

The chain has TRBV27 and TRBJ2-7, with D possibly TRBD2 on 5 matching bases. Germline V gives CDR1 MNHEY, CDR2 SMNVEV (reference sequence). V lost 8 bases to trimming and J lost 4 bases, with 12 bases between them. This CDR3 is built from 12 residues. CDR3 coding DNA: TGTGCCAGCGGAGAGGGCGGGTACGAGCAGTACTTC. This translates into CASGEGGYEQYF.

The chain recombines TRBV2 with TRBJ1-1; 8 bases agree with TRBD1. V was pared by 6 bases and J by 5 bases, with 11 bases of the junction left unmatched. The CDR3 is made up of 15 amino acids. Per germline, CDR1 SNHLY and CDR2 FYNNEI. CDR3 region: CASSISDRGGTEAFF. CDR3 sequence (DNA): TGTGCCAGCAGCATTTCCGACAGGGGAGGGACTGAAGCTTTCTTT.

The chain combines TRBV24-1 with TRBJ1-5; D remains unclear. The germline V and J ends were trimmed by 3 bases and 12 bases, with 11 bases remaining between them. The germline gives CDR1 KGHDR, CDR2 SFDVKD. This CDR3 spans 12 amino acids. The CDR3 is CATSDRGPVQHF. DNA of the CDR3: TGTGCCACCAGTGATCGCGGGCCTGTCCAGCATTTT.

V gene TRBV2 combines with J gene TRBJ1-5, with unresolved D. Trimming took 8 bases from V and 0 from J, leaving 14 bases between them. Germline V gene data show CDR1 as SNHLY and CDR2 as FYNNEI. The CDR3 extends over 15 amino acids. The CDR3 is CASGEDGYSNQPQHF. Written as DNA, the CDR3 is TGTGCCAGCGGGGAGGACGGATATAGCAATCAGCCCCAGCATTTT.

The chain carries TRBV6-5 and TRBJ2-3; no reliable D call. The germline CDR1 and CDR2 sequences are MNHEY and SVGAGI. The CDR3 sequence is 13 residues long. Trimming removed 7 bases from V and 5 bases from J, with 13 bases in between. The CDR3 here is CASKGVRRDTQYF. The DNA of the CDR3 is TGTGCCAGCAAAGGAGTTCGAAGAGATACGCAGTATTTT.

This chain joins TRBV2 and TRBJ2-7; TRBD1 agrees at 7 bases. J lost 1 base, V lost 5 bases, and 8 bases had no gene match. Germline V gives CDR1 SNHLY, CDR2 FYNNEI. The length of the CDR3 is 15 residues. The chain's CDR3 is CASSFRQGPSYEQYF. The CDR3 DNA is TGTGCCAGCAGTTTTAGACAGGGACCATCCTACGAGCAGTACTTC.

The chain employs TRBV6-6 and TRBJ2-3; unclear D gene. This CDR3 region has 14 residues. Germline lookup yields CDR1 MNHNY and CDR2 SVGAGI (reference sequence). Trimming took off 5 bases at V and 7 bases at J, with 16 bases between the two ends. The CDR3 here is CASSPAGPVYTQYF. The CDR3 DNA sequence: TGTGCCAGCAGTCCCGCCGGCCCTGTTTATACGCAGTATTTT.

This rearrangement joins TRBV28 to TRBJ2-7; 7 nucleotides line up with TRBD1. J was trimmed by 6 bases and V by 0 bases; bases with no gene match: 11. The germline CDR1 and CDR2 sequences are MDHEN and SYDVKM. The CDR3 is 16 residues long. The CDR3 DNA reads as TGTGCCAGCAGTTTATGGCAGACAGGGACGGGTTCCGAGCAGTACTTC. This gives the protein CASSLWQTGTGSEQYF. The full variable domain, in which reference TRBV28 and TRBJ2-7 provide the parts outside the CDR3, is DVKVTQSSRYLVKRTGEKVFLECVQDMDHENMFWYRQDPGLGLRLIYFSYDVKMKEKGDIPEGYSVSREKKERFSLILESASTNQTSMYLCASSLWQTGTGSEQYFGPGTRLTVT.